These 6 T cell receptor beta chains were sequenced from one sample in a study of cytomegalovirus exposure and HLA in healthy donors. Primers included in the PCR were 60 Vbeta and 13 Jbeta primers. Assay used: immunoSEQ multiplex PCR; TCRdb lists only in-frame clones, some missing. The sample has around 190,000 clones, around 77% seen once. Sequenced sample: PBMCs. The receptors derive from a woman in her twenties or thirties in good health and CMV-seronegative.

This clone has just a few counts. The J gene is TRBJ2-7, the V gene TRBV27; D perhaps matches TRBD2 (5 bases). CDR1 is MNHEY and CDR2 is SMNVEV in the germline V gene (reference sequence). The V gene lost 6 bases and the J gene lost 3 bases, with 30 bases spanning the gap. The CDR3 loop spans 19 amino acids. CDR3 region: CASSFTFPHLGVSYYEQYF. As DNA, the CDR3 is TGTGCCAGCAGCTTCACTTTCCCCCACCTGGGAGTTTCCTACTACGAGCAGTACTTC.

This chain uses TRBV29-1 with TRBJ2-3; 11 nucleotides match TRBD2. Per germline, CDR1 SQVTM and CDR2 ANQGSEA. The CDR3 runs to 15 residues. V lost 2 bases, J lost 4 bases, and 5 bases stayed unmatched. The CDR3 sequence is CSVELAGGGADTQYF. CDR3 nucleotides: TGCAGCGTTGAACTAGCGGGAGGAGGAGCAGATACGCAGTATTTT.

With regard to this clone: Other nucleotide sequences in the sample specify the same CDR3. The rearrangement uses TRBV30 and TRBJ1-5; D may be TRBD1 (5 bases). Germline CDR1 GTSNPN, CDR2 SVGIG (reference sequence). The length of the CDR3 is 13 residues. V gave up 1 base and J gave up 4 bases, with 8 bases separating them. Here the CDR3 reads CAWSAGGNQPQHF. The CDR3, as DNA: TGTGCCTGGAGTGCGGGGGGGAATCAGCCCCAGCATTTT.

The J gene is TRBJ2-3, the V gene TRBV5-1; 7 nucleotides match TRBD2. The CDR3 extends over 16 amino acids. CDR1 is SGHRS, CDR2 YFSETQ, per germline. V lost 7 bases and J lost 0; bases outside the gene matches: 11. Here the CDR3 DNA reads TGCGCCAGCCACAGCGGGACTCAGCCGAGCACAGATACGCAGTATTTT. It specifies CASHSGTQPSTDTQYF.

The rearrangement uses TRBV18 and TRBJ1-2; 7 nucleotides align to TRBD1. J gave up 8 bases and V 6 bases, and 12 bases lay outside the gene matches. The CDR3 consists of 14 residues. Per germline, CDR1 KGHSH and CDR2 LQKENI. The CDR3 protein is CASSLSTGLRGYTF. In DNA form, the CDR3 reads TGTGCCAGCTCGCTGTCGACAGGGCTGCGAGGCTACACCTTC.

CDR3 bases: TGTGCCAGCAGCGGGACAGAAGGCAAAAACATTCAGTACTTC. It translates to CASSGTEGKNIQYF. The J gene is TRBJ2-4, the V gene TRBV11-2, with TRBD1 matching 7 bases. With 5 bases clipped from V and 3 bases from J, the junction kept 4 bases outside the gene matches. The germline CDR1 and CDR2 sequences are SGHAT and FQNNGV. This CDR3 has 14 residues.